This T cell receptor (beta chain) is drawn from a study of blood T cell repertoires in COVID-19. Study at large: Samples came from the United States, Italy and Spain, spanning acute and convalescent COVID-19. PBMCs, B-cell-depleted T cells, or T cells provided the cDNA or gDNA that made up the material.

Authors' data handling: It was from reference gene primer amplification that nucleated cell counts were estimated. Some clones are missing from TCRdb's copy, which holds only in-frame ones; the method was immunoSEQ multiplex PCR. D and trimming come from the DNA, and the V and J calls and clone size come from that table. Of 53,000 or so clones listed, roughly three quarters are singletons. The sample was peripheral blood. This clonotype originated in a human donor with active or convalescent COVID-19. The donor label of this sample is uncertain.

This CDR3 is CASSLVERGGGELFF. The DNA of the CDR3 is TGCGCCAGCAGCTTGGTCGAGCGGGGGGGCGGGGAGCTGTTTTTT. The chain couples TRBV5-1 to TRBJ2-2; TRBD2 matches 10 bases. The CDR3 length is 15 residues. V shed 0 bases, J shed 7 bases, and the junction held 3 bases outside the gene matches. The V gene's germline CDR1 is SGHRS and CDR2 YFSETQ. Drawing the rest from reference TRBV5-1 and TRBJ2-2, the complete variable domain is KAGVTQTPRYLIKTRGQQVTLSCSPISGHRSVSWYQQTPGQGLQFLFEYFSETQRNKGNFPGRFSGRQFSNSRSEMNVSTLELGDSALYLCASSLVERGGGELFFGEGSRLTVL.